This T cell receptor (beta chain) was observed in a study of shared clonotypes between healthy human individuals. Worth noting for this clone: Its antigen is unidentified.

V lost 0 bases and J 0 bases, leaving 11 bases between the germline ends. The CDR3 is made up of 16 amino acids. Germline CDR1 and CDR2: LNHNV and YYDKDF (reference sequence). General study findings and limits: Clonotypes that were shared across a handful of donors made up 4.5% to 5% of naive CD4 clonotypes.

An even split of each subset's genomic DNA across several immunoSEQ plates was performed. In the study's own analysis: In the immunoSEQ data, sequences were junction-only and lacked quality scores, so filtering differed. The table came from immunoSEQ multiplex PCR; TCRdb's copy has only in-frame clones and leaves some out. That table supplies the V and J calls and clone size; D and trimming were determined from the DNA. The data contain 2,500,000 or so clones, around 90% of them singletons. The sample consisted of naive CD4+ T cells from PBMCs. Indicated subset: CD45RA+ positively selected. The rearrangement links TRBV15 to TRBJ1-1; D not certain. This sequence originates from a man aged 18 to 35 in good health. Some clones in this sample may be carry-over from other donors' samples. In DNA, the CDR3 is TGTGCCACCAGCAGAGATGGCAGCTTGATGAACACTGAAGCTTTCTTT. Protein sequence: CATSRDGSLMNTEAFF.